These 18 T cell receptor beta chains originate from one sample sequenced in a study of blood T cell repertoires in COVID-19. Using immunoSEQ multiplex PCR, the repertoire was profiled, and TCRdb retains in-frame clones only, with some absent. The table has tens of thousands of clones, roughly 89% seen once. The sample comprised peripheral blood. The receptors shown here come from an elderly man with acute or convalescent COVID-19.

V gene TRBV24-1 combines with J gene TRBJ2-1, with 10 nucleotides matching TRBD1. With 7 bases clipped from V and 8 bases from J, the junction kept 4 bases outside the gene matches. CDR3 length: 13 residues. Germline V gene data show CDR1 as KGHDR and CDR2 as SFDVKD. CDR3 sequence (DNA): TGTGCCACCAGCCAGACAGGGGGCGATGAGCAGTTCTTC. Translated: CATSQTGGDEQFF.

V usage is TRBV6-5 and J usage is TRBJ2-3, with TRBD2 matching over 10 bases. Germline values: CDR1 MNHEY, CDR2 SVGAGI. J was trimmed by 3 bases and V by 5 bases; bases with no gene match: 5. The CDR3 length is 15 residues. CDR3 in DNA: TGTGCCAGCAGTACTCAGCGGGGGGGTACAGATACGCAGTATTTT. Translation: CASSTQRGGTDTQYF.

The V call is TRBV10-3, the J call TRBJ1-1; 9 bases line up with TRBD1. The V gene's germline CDR1 is ENHRY and CDR2 SYGVKD. The CDR3 has 14 amino acids. With V trimmed by 6 bases and J by 5 bases, 7 bases remained unmatched. CDR3 in amino acids: CAISPGTGRTEAFF. The CDR3 nucleotides read TGTGCCATCAGCCCCGGGACAGGGCGTACTGAAGCTTTCTTT.

The CDR3 DNA sequence: TGTGCCACCCGGGCCCTGGGCCCAGTACAGGGGACCCAGTACTTC. This encodes CATRALGPVQGTQYF. The chain combines TRBV10-3 with TRBJ2-5; D possibly corresponds to TRBD1 (6 bases). Between the trimmed V and J ends, which lost 10 bases and 7 bases, there was a span of 25 bases. The CDR3 is 15 amino acids. Germline-derived CDR1 and CDR2 are ENHRY and SYGVKD.

The J gene is TRBJ1-2, the V gene TRBV14; 7 bases align to TRBD1. After removal of 1 base from V and 8 bases from J, the junction contained 4 bases not matched to a gene. This CDR3 is 13 amino acids long. Germline V lookup: CDR1 SGHDN, CDR2 FVKESK. Here the CDR3 reads CASSQVDRDGYTF. In DNA form, the CDR3 reads TGTGCCAGCAGCCAAGTCGACAGGGACGGCTACACCTTC.

The gene calls are TRBV23-1 and TRBJ2-1, with D perhaps matching TRBD1 (6 bases). TRBV23-1 is classed as an ORF, of uncertain function. CDR3 length equals 16 residues. Trimming took 4 bases from V and 4 from J, leaving 17 bases between them. This CDR3 is CASSPEDSTSYNEQFF. The DNA of the CDR3 is TGCGCCAGCAGTCCCGAGGACAGCACCTCTTACAATGAGCAGTTCTTC.

About this clone itself: The same CDR3 is also encoded by other DNA sequences in this sample. The chain has TRBV5-1 and TRBJ1-2; 9 bases fit TRBD1. Germline CDR1 SGHRS, CDR2 YFSETQ. CDR3 length equals 13 residues. Trimming cost V 3 bases and J 8 bases; bases outside gene matches: 5. The chain's CDR3 is CASSSGQGDGYTF. CDR3 nucleotide sequence: TGCGCCAGCAGCTCGGGACAGGGTGACGGCTACACCTTC.

This chain links TRBV7-9 with TRBJ2-7; D perhaps matches TRBD1 (6 bases). The CDR3 length is 14 residues. Germline V gene sequence: CDR1 SEHNR, CDR2 FQNEAQ (reference sequence). V lost 5 bases to trimming and J lost 0 bases, with 11 bases between them. CDR3 nucleotides: TGTGCCAGCAGCCGACAGGCACTCTCCTACGAGCAGTACTTC. It is translated as CASSRQALSYEQYF.

This chain connects TRBV24-1 to TRBJ2-7; 8 bases line up with TRBD1. With V trimmed by 7 bases and J by 7 bases, 5 bases remained unmatched. The V gene's germline CDR1 is KGHDR and CDR2 SFDVKD. The CDR3 consists of 12 residues. CDR3 sequence: CATSGQGREQYF. CDR3 DNA: TGTGCCACCAGCGGACAGGGCCGGGAGCAGTACTTC.

V is TRBV5-1 and J is TRBJ2-7; 7 bases map to TRBD1. The CDR3 runs 13 residues. V gave up 4 bases and J gave up 5 bases; unmatched junction bases: 6. Germline V lookup: CDR1 SGHRS, CDR2 YFSETQ. The CDR3 DNA reads as TGCGCCAGCAGCCTTTCTACAGGGGACGAGCAGTACTTC. Translated: CASSLSTGDEQYF.

This clone was recorded once. The CDR3 region is CASRRTGTTSGNTIYF. In DNA form, the CDR3 reads TGTGCCAGCAGGCGGACAGGGACGACCTCTGGAAACACCATATATTTT. The rearrangement uses TRBV7-9 and TRBJ1-3, with 8 positions matching TRBD1. Germline values: CDR1 SEHNR, CDR2 FQNEAQ (reference sequence). This CDR3 has 16 residues. J gave up 0 bases and V 6 bases, and 7 bases lay outside the gene matches.

The chain has TRBV7-9 and TRBJ2-3, with D uncertain. Germline CDR1 and CDR2: SEHNR and FQNEAQ (reference sequence). This CDR3 spans 14 amino acids. Trimming pared 1 base from V and 1 base from J, leaving 6 bases between. The CDR3 DNA is TGTGCCAGCAGCTTAGTGGGCCGCACAGATACGCAGTATTTT. This encodes CASSLVGRTDTQYF.

The V call is TRBV12-5, the J call TRBJ1-5, with 10 bases aligning to TRBD1. The length of the CDR3 is 15 residues. The trim removed 4 bases at V and 5 bases at J, leaving 5 bases unmatched. Germline V lookup: CDR1 LGHNT, CDR2 FRNRAP. The CDR3 region is CASGSTGGEDQPQHF. The CDR3 DNA is TGTGCTAGTGGTTCGACAGGGGGCGAGGATCAGCCCCAGCATTTT.

The chain couples TRBV27 to TRBJ2-3; weak D call: TRBD2 (5 bases). The germline gives CDR1 MNHEY, CDR2 SMNVEV (reference sequence). This CDR3 spans 16 amino acids. Trimming removed 4 bases from V and 6 bases from J, with 20 bases in between. CDR3 coding DNA: TGTGCCAGCAGTTCCCGCCGGGCCTTCAGAGGGGATACGCAGTATTTT. This encodes CASSSRRAFRGDTQYF.

This chain links TRBV2 with TRBJ1-4, with D possibly matching TRBD1 (5 bases). The CDR3 length is 13 residues. The V gene's germline CDR1 is SNHLY and CDR2 FYNNEI. Trimming shortened V by 10 bases and J by 0 bases, and 9 bases separated the two germline ends. Here the CDR3 reads CATRGATNEKLFF. CDR3 in DNA: TGTGCCACCCGGGGGGCAACTAATGAAAAACTGTTTTTT.

The rearrangement joins TRBV11-2 to TRBJ2-2; 8 bases agree with TRBD1. The CDR3 spans 15 residues. Unmatched junction bases numbered 9, after V lost 5 bases and J lost 7 bases. Looked up from germline, CDR1 is SGHAT and CDR2 is FQNNGV. CDR3 bases: TGTGCCAGCAGCCCAGGGGGCGGGTTTGGCGGGGAGCTGTTTTTT. The encoded protein is CASSPGGGFGGELFF.

This chain joins TRBV28 and TRBJ1-6; D might be TRBD1 (5 bases). Between the trimmed V and J ends, which lost 5 bases and 3 bases, there was a span of 14 bases. The CDR3 has 16 amino acids. Germline-derived CDR1 and CDR2 are MDHEN and SYDVKM. As DNA, the CDR3 is TGTGCCAGCAGTCCAGCATCCGGGGGCTATAATTCACCCCTCCACTTT. Residues: CASSPASGGYNSPLHF.

V and J are TRBV30 and TRBJ1-2, with TRBD1 matching over 7 bases. The CDR3 has 13 amino acids. Germline V gene data show CDR1 as GTSNPN and CDR2 as SVGIG (reference sequence). With V trimmed by 5 bases and J by 4 bases, 7 bases remained unmatched. The CDR3 protein is CAWEPGGPYGYTF. DNA of the CDR3: TGTGCCTGGGAACCAGGGGGTCCCTATGGCTACACCTTC.